This TCR beta chain was profiled in a study of T cells in Graves' hyperthyroidism and ophthalmopathy. Study-wide results and limits: With a median lead of 6.5 months before onset, the model predicted ophthalmopathy. Most thyroid-expanded clonotypes above 0.001 were also found in blood.

This clonotype was counted many times. Its antigen remains unidentified. Authors of the study amplified TCR beta CDR3 regions from RNA transcripts. Carried out on the TCR CDR3, a first-round RT-PCR used the HTBI primer set. TCRdb called the multiplex PCR reads again in MiXCR, with one record for every CDR3 protein. The sample lists about 610,000 distinct CDR3 sequences, approximately 15% seen once, with over 3.5% in the top ten. V lost 2 bases, J lost 7 bases, and 18 bases lay in between. CDR3 size: 16 residues. Germline V gives CDR1 MGHRA, CDR2 YSYEKL. Diagnostic assessment was based on clinical symptoms, serum thyroxine and TRAb, thyroid ultrasound and orbital computed tomography.

The chain couples TRBV4-1 to TRBJ2-1; D remains ambiguous. This TCR was sampled from a woman in her 40s with Graves' ophthalmopathy. The sequenced sample consisted of blood. Written as DNA, the CDR3 is TGCGCCAGCAGCCAATCCCACTCCCCCTTCACGAATGAGCAGTTCTTC. Its protein is CASSQSHSPFTNEQFF.